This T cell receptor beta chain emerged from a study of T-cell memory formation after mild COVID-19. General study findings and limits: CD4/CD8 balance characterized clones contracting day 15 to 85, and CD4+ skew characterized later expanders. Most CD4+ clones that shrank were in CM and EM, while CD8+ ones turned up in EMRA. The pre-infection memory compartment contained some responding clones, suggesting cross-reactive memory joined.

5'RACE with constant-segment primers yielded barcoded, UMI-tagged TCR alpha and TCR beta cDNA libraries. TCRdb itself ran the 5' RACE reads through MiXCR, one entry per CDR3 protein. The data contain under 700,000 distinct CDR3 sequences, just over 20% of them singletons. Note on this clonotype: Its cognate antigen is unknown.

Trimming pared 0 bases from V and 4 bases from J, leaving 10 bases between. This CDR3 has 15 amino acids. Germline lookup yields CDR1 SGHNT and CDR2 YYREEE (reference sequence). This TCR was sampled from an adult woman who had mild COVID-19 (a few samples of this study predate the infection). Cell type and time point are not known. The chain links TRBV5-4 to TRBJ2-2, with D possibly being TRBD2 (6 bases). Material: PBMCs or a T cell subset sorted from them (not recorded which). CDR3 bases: TGTGCCAGCAGCTTGGCAGGGAGGTCCACCGGGGAGCTGTTTTTT. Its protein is CASSLAGRSTGELFF.